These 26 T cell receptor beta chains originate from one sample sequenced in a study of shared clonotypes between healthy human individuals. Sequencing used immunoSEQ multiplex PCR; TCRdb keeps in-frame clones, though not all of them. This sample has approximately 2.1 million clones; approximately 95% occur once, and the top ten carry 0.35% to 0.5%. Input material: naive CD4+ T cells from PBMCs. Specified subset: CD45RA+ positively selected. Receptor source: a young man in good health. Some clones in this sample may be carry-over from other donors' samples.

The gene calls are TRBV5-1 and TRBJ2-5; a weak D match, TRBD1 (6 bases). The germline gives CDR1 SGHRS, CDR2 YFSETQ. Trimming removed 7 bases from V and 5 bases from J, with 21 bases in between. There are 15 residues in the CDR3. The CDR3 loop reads CASSIEGPGVETQYF. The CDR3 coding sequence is TGCGCCAGCTCCATTGAAGGGCCAGGGGTGGAGACCCAGTACTTC.

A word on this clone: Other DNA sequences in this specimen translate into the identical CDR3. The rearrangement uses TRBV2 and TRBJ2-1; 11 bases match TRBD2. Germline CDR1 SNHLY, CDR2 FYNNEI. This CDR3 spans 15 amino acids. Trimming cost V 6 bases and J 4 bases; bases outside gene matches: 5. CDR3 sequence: CASSAGTSGYNEQFF. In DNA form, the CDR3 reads TGTGCCAGCAGCGCCGGGACTAGCGGATACAATGAGCAGTTCTTC.

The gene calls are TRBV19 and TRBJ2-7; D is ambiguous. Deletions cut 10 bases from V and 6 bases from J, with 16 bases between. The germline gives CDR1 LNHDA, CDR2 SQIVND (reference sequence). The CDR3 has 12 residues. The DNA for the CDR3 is TGTGCCACCCGGTCCTCCATGGCCGAGCAGTACTTC. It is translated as CATRSSMAEQYF.

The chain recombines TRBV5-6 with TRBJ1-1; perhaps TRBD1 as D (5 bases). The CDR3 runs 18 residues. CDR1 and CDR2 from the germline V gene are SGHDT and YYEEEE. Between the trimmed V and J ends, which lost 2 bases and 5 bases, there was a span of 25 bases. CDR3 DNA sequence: TGTGCCAGCAGCTTTGCCCCGGGACGGCGAGCCGATGGGACTGAAGCTTTCTTT. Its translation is CASSFAPGRRADGTEAFF.

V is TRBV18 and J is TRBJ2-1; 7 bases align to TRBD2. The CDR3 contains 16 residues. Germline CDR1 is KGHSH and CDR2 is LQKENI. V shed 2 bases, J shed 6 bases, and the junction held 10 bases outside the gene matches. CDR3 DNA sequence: TGTGCCAGCTCACCAACAATGGCGGGAGTAGGCAATGAGCAGTTCTTC. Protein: CASSPTMAGVGNEQFF.

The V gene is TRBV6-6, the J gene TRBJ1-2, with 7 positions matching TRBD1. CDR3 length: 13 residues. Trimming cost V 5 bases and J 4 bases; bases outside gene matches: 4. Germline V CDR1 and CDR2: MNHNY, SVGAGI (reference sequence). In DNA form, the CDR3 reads TGTGCCAGCAGTACAGGGGTTTCCTATGGCTACACCTTC. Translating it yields CASSTGVSYGYTF.

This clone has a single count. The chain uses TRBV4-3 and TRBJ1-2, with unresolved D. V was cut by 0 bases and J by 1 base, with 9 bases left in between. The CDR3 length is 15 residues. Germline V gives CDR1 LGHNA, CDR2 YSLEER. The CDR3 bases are TGCGCCAGCAGCCAAGAATGGTCTGGTAACTATGGCTACACCTTC. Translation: CASSQEWSGNYGYTF.

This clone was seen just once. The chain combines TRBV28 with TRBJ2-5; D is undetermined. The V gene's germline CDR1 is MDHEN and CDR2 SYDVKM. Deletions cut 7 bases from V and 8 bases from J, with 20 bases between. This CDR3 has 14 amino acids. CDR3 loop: CASNNQIYKTTQYF. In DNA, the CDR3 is TGTGCCAGCAATAATCAGATATACAAGACAACCCAGTACTTC.

The CDR3 region is CASSPKTSPPYNEQFF. In nucleotides, the CDR3 is TGTGCCAGCTCACCAAAGACTAGCCCACCGTACAATGAGCAGTTCTTC. The chain carries TRBV18 and TRBJ2-1; 7 bases align to TRBD2. This CDR3 comprises 16 residues. Trimming cost V 2 bases and J 4 bases; bases outside gene matches: 8. Germline CDR1 KGHSH, CDR2 LQKENI.

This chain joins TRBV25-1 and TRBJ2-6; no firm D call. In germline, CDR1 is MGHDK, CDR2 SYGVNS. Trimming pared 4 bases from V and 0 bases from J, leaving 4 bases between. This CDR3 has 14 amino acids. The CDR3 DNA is TGTGCCAGCAGTGGGGTCTCTGGGGCCAACGTCCTGACTTTC. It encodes CASSGVSGANVLTF.

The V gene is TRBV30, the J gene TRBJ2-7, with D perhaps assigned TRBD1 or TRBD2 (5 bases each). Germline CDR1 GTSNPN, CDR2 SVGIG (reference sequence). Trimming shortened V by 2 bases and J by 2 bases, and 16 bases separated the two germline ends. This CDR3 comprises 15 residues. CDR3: CAWSTPGPRPYEQYF. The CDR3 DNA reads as TGTGCCTGGAGTACCCCGGGGCCCAGGCCCTACGAGCAGTACTTC.

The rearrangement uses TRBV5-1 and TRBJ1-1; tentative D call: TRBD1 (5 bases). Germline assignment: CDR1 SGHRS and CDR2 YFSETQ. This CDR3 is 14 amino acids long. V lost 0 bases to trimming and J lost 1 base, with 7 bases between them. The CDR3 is CASSLARANTEAFF. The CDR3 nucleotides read TGCGCCAGCAGCTTGGCCAGGGCGAACACTGAAGCTTTCTTT.

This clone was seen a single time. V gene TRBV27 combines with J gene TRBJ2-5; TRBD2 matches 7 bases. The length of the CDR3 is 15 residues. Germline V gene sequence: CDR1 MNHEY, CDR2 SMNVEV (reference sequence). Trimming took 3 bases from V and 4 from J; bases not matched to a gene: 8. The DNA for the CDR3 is TGTGCCAGCAGTTTGGGACCGGGAGGAAGAGAGACCCAGTACTTC. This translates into CASSLGPGGRETQYF.

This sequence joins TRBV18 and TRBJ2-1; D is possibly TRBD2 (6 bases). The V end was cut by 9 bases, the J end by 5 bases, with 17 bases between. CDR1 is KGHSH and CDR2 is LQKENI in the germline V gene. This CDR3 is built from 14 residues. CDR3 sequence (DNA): TGTGCCAGTCAGGCCGGGAGTGTAGACAATGAGCAGTTCTTC. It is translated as CASQAGSVDNEQFF.

This CDR3 reads CASSYRALETQYF. The DNA of the CDR3 is TGTGCCAGCAGCTACCGGGCCTTAGAGACCCAGTACTTC. V and J are TRBV5-6 and TRBJ2-5; no firm D call. V shed 3 bases and J shed 4 bases, with 10 bases lying between them. Germline-derived CDR1 and CDR2 are SGHDT and YYEEEE. The CDR3 has 13 amino acids.

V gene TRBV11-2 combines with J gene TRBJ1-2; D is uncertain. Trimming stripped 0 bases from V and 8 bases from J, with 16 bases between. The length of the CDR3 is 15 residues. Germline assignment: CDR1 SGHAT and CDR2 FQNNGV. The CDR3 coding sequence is TGTGCCAGCAGCTTAGATCTCTGGGTCTCGTACGGCTACACCTTC. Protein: CASSLDLWVSYGYTF.

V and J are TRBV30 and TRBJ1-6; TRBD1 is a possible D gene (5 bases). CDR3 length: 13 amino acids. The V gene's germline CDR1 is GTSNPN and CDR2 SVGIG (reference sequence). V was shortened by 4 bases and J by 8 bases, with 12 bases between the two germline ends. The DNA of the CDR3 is TGTGCCTGGATGGCAGGGAGTGATTCACCCCTCCACTTT. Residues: CAWMAGSDSPLHF.

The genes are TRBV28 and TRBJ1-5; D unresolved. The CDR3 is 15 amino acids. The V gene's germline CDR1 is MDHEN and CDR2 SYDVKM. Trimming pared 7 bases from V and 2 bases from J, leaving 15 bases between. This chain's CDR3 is CASKEKGSRNQPQHF. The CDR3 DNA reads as TGTGCCAGCAAGGAAAAAGGCTCTCGCAATCAGCCCCAGCATTTT.

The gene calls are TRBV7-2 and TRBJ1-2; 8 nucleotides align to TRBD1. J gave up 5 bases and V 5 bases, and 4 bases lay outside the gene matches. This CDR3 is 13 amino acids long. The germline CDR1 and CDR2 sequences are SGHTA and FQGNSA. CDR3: CASSRGQGYGYTF. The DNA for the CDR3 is TGTGCCAGCAGCCGAGGACAGGGTTATGGCTACACCTTC.

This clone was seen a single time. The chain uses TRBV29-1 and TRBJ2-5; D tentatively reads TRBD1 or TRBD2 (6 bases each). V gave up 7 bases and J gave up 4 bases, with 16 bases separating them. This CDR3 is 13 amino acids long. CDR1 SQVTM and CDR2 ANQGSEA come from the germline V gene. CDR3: CSAARGLGETQYF. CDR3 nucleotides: TGCAGCGCTGCCCGGGGGCTCGGAGAGACCCAGTACTTC.

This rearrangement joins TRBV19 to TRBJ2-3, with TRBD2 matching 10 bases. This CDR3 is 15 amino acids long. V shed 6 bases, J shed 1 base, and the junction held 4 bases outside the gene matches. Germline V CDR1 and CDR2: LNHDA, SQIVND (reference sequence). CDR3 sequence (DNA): TGTGCCAGTAGCGGACTAGCGGAGGGCACAGATACGCAGTATTTT. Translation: CASSGLAEGTDTQYF. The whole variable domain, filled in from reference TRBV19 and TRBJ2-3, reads DGGITQSPKYLFRKEGQNVTLSCEQNLNHDAMYWYRQDPGQGLRLIYYSQIVNDFQKGDIAEGYSVSREKKESFPLTVTSAQKNPTAFYLCASSGLAEGTDTQYFGPGTRLTVL.

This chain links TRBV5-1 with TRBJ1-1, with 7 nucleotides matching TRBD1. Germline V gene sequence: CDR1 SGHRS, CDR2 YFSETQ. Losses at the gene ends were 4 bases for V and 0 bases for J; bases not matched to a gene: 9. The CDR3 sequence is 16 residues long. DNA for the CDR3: TGCGCCAGCAGCCTCCAGACAGGGACTTTGAACACTGAAGCTTTCTTT. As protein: CASSLQTGTLNTEAFF. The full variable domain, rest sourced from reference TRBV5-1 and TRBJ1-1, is KAGVTQTPRYLIKTRGQQVTLSCSPISGHRSVSWYQQTPGQGLQFLFEYFSETQRNKGNFPGRFSGRQFSNSRSEMNVSTLELGDSALYLCASSLQTGTLNTEAFFGQGTRLTVV.

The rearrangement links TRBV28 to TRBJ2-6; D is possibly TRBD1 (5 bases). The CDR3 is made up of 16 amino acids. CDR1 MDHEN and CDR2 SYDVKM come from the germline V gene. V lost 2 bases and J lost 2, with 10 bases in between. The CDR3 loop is CASSLGHTTGANVLTF. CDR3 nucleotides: TGTGCCAGCAGTTTAGGACATACTACTGGGGCCAACGTCCTGACTTTC.

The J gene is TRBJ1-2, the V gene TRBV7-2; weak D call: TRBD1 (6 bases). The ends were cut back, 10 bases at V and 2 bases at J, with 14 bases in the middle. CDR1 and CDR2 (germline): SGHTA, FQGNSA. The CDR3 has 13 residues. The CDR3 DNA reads TGTGCCACCCCTAAGGGGGAGAACTATGGCTACACCTTC. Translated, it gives CATPKGENYGYTF.

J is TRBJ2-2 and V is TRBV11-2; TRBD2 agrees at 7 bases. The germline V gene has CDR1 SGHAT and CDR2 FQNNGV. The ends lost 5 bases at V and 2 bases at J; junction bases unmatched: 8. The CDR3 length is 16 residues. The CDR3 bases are TGTGCCAGCAGCCTCGAGGCGGGAGCTAACACCGGGGAGCTGTTTTTT. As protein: CASSLEAGANTGELFF.

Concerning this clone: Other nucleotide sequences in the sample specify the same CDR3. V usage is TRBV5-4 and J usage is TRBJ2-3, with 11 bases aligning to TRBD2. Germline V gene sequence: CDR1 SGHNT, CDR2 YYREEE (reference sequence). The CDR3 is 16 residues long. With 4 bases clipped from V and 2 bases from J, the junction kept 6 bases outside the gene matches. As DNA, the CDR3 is TGTGCCAGCAGCCCCCGGACTAGCGGGTCCACAGATACGCAGTATTTT. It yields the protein CASSPRTSGSTDTQYF.